Here is one TCR beta chain with its context. Its antigen is not identified. This CDR3 has 14 amino acids. The J segment lost 10 bases and the V segment lost 3 bases, leaving 6 bases of the junction unmatched. Germline lookup yields CDR1 MDHEN and CDR2 SYDVKM. These data belong to a study of T cell responses to AZD1222 COVID-19 vaccine. General observations from the study: Targets within unmutated variant regions were reportedly found for nearly half of spike-specific TCRs.

The assay was immunoSEQ multiplex PCR, and TCRdb's table has in-frame clones only and misses some. The sample lists over 110,000 clones; 85% to 90% were seen once. The TCR originated in an adult who received the AZD1222 COVID-19 vaccine. Source: peripheral blood, taken 28 days after the second AZD1222 dose. The V call is TRBV28, the J call TRBJ1-6, with 7 bases matching TRBD1. In nucleotides, the CDR3 is TGTGCCAGCAGTTTGGGACAGAATCGATCACCCCTCCACTTT. Translated: CASSLGQNRSPLHF.